This T cell receptor (beta chain) was observed in a study of T cells in localized non-small cell lung cancer. Clones were sequenced by immunoSEQ multiplex PCR, and TCRdb holds only the in-frame ones, with some missing. The data hold more than 45,000 clones, with around 86% observed a single time. With 6 bases removed from V and 12 bases from J, the gap between germline ends came to 20 bases. This CDR3 is 13 amino acids long. The germline gives CDR1 MNHEY, CDR2 SVGAGI. The receptor was derived from a male donor at least 60 years old with stage III squamous cell lung carcinoma. The source material was peripheral blood, sampled before any cancer treatment. This chain links TRBV6-5 with TRBJ1-1, with D possibly matching TRBD1 (6 bases). The CDR3 here is CASSFYLQGETFF. The CDR3 coding sequence is TGTGCCAGCAGCTTCTACTTACAGGGAGAGACTTTCTTT.